This T cell receptor beta chain was profiled in a study of cytomegalovirus exposure and HLA in healthy donors listed by TCRdb under 2017. Turning to the overall study: In an earlier analysis of fewer than 750 of the donors, approximately 300 Gb of sequence data and 90 million to 120 million unique TCR beta sequences from about 190 million T cells were reported. To decide whether each TCR beta V gene segment behaved as functional or pseudogenic, an earlier analysis of approximately 600 of the donors relied on high-throughput TCR beta sequencing. In a later genetic analysis, genome-wide SNP genotypes for about three fifths of the roughly 670 donors were used, and that subset was treated as a discovery cohort. Donor age, sex, ethnicity and CMV serostatus were collected together with the repertoire data. The study aimed to test whether signatures of past pathogen exposure could be identified by cataloging public T cell receptors. Every repertoire in the discovery cohort had been generated on one and the same sequencing platform. Because of strong linkage in the cohort, a few DR-DQ haplotypes were treated as single units for association and clustering. The number of typed donors differed by locus: roughly 629-640 for A, B, C, DRB1 and DQB1; 522 for DQA1; 600 to 610 for DPA1; and some 450 for DPB1. Among some 400 genotyped donors of the cohort, an average of approximately 240,000 unique TCR beta nucleotide sequences was sequenced per donor, of which about 18% were non-productive. Along with the roughly 670-subject first cohort, a separate validation cohort of 120 different subjects was used. Of the 350 to 450 genotyped donors, 81% were placed in the genetic ancestry cluster associated with self-reported Caucasian donors. The study used immunosequencing to profile the T cell repertoires of about 670 subjects and linked those repertoires to cytomegalovirus serostatus. Roughly 300 gigabases of sequencing data and tens of millions of unique TCR sequences were included in an early release covering about 700 HLA-typed donors. In the later analysis, no new phenotypic data were used to find candidate immune exposures; instead, reliance was placed on TCR beta sequences and their occurrence across donors. To study patterns of TCR occurrence, a later analysis re-analyzed previously published TCR beta repertoires from just over 650 donors and added high-resolution HLA genotyping. HLA typing covered class I and class II loci at four-digit resolution. To predict cytomegalovirus infection status, the study combined high-throughput TCR immunosequencing, statistical association of individual TCRs with disease status, and machine learning.

Remarks on this clone: Its specific antigen is unknown. No much larger clone exists at a distance of one base, and base qualities are not known.

The method was the immunoSEQ multiplex PCR assay. The multiplex PCR relied on a mix of 60 forward primers for TCR Vbeta segments and 13 reverse primers for TCR Jbeta segments. Amplification of the CDR3 region of rearranged TCR beta genes was performed with a multiplex PCR assay on genomic DNA. Amplified TCR beta libraries were sequenced as 87-base-pair reads on the Illumina HiSeq System. In the paper's pipeline: Across the 500 to 750 repertoires, a later analysis counted 60 million to 90 million unique TCR beta chains, roughly 11 million of which were shared by at least two donors. Raw reads were error-corrected and collapsed into unique sequences by a nearest-neighbor algorithm in which closely related sequences were merged to remove PCR and sequencing errors. To assign V, D and J gene segments, CDR3 sequences were aligned to IMGT reference sequences. For a sequence to be retained, at least a six-nucleotide match to both a V gene segment and a J gene segment was required. Rearrangements were called productive when the CDR3 lacked stop codons and stayed in frame with V and J; all others were non-productive. Following IMGT convention, CDR3 was defined as the stretch from the second conserved V-encoded cysteine up to the conserved J-encoded phenylalanine. The earlier analysis of 587 of the donors excluded sequences that lacked an unambiguous match to a single V gene segment. In an earlier analysis of approximately 590 of the donors, a V segment was called functional when productive rearrangements were above 56.7%, and segregating when the standard deviation between donors exceeded 5%. A statistical classification framework was built to diagnose cytomegalovirus status from the catalog of TCR beta chain sequences. In a later analysis, V and J genes were assigned by comparing TCR nucleotide sequences against IMGT/GENE-DB human TR gene sequences. Using the TCRdist pipeline, a later analysis assigned CDR3 sequences along with most-parsimonious VDJ recombination scenarios. In a later analysis, every TCR beta chain was defined by the combination of its CDR3 amino acid sequence and its V-gene family, and reads without a unique V-gene family were dropped. As a way to deal with suspected cross-contamination and a sequencing artifact, a later analysis dropped roughly 600 nucleotide sequences that were highly shared and had low generation probability. For each public chain, a later analysis derived a clonal expansion index from normalized ranks of inferred template counts within each repertoire. In a later analysis, generation probabilities were computed with a VDJ recombination model fitted to out-of-frame rearrangements, and the resulting probabilities were checked against IGoR. In a later analysis, hypergeometric tests were used to score TCR-TCR, TCR-HLA and TCR-CMV co-occurrence, with a repertoire-size bias correction applied to TCR pairs. To estimate false discovery rates, a later analysis permuted the HLA or CMV assignments 20 times. In a later analysis, co-occurring TCRs were grouped using DBSCAN, with TCRdist sequence similarity added in when clustering inside HLA-allele-positive subsets. Repertoires with fewer than 30,000 or more than 120,000 public chains, plus five repertoires with anomalous nucleotide sharing, were excluded from co-occurrence clustering. The table was pulled from immuneACCESS by TCRdb, which kept in-frame rearrangements only. Such tables lose some clones; where checked, under half of the loss comes from unresolved V genes, and the rest has no known cause. That table gives V, J and clone size, and the DNA gave D and trimming. This sample lists 90,000 to 120,000 clones; around two thirds were detected once. The ten biggest clones cover less than 15% of the sample.

The CDR3 numbers 12 residues from cysteine through phenylalanine. Only the CDR3 portion is preserved as DNA: 36 bases, with reading frame beginning at the first base. The CDR1 and CDR2 encoded by the germline V gene are MNHNS and SASEGT. Trimming takes 10 bases from V and 6 bases from J, and the germline ends sit 15 bases apart. The cohort consisted of approximately 670 healthy bone marrow donors. At the time of sampling, all cohort members were nominally healthy, though unrecorded immune exposures were likely present. The donor tested CMV seropositive and was one of the 289 seropositive cohort members. Every donor gave a peripheral blood sample, and the peripheral blood mononuclear cells from that sample were used for TCR beta sequencing. The Qiagen DNeasy Blood Extraction Kit was used to extract genomic DNA from the blood cell samples. The research as a whole found: Most CMV-associated TCR beta chains appeared to be HLA-restricted in a later analysis, and the HLA associations seemed to be driven largely by CMV exposure. The classifier was reported to diagnose cytomegalovirus status with high specificity and sensitivity in both the original cohort and the validation cohort. In a later analysis, TCR association rates were found to vary across HLA loci, with the most associated TCRs seen for DRB1 alleles and the fewest for HLA-C alleles. The cohort was sequenced for TCR beta chains only, and without alpha or paired-chain data the features that could be detected were limited. A later analysis reported that several top co-occurrence clusters appeared linked to parvovirus B19, influenza, CMV and Epstein-Barr virus. When HLA alleles, especially DR and DQ, strongly co-occurred, attributing TCR associations to individual alleles was difficult. Linkage disequilibrium might explain the correlated functional status among segregating V segments, but an unknown experimental factor could not be ruled out. The earlier analysis of 587 of the donors excluded approximately 17 rarely observed V segments, including chromosome 9 orphons, because counts were too low. In an earlier analysis of around 600 of the donors, most TCR beta V segments appeared in productive rearrangements about 87% or about 30% of the time, broadly matching IMGT annotations. In a later analysis, over 15,000 TCR beta sequences were associated with specific HLA alleles at a false discovery rate of 0.05. A further reported finding was that TCR beta sequences accurately predicted the HLA-A and HLA-B alleles for most subjects in the first cohort. Most TCR sequences were observed very rarely across donors, whereas some public TCRs were present in many individuals. In a later genetic analysis, fewer N-insertions in productive TCRs were reported among donors in an Asian-associated ancestry cluster than the roughly 700-donor mean. The only immune exposure information available for the cohort was CMV serostatus. The authors suggested that the approach could potentially be extended to other disease states and immunological phenotypes. A few of the identified cytomegalovirus-associated TCR beta chains were confirmed in vitro to be specific for cytomegalovirus antigens. Because the 87-base-pair reads could not distinguish some IMGT-functional V segments, including TRBV6-2 and TRBV6-3, those segments were excluded. In a later analysis, HLA-associated TCR beta chains showed more clonal expansion and lower generation probabilities than non-associated chains that were equally common. A cluster of highly shared sequence variants was judged likely to be a technical artifact of the sequencing pipeline. A total of 150 to 200 TCR beta chains were listed by the study as associated with cytomegalovirus. Presence/absence analyses assumed roughly uniform sequencing depth across donors, an assumption that may not hold. A later genetic analysis associated a missense DCLRE1C variant with V-gene and J-gene trimming of TCR beta chains, and an independent cohort replicated the association. Because HLA typing was unavailable for some donors at each locus, only the typed subset was used in association tests.

The receptor was isolated from a woman aged 40 to 50 in good health and CMV-seropositive. The sample comprised PBMCs. Recombination connected TRBV6-1 to TRBJ1-2; no confident D gene assignment can be made. The CDR3: CATGEGINGYTF. The nucleotide sequence is TGTGCCACCGGGGAGGGAATAAATGGCTACACCTTC.